This note documents a single TCR beta chain sequence. Antigen unknown. The data derive from a study of T cell responses to AZD1222 COVID-19 vaccine. Method: immunoSEQ multiplex PCR; TCRdb's copy keeps in-frame clones and lacks some. The sample has roughly 100,000 clones, about 89% seen once. The CDR3 sequence is 13 residues long. V gave up 5 bases and J gave up 3 bases, with 10 bases separating them. Germline V lookup: CDR1 SGHAT, CDR2 FQNNGV. Findings and caveats of the study: Only a handful of AZD1222 recipients, roughly 6 in all, had baseline seropositivity. Along spike, vaccine-associated CD4 TCRs were found throughout, with dominance at 160-218 and 743-854. Every sample of the repertoires postdated the peak T cell response.

The starting material was peripheral blood, obtained on day 0 of AZD1222 vaccination. This rearrangement joins TRBV11-2 to TRBJ1-1; D uncertain. The TCR was taken from an adult in good health. The CDR3 sequence is CASSKAQYTEAFF. CDR3 DNA: TGTGCCAGCAGCAAGGCTCAGTACACTGAAGCTTTCTTT.